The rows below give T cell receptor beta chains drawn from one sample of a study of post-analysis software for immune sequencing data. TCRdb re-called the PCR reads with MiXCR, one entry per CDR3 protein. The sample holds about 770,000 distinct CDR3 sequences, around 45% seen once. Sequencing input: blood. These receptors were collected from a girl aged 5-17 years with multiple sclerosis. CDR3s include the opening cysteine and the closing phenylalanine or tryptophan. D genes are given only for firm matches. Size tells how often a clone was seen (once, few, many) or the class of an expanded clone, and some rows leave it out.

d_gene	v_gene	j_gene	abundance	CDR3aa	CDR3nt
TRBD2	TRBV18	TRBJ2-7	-	CASGNGRAGDEQYF	TGTGCCAGCGGGAACGGGAGAGCGGGGGACGAGCAGTACTTC
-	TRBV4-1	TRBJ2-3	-	CASSRESGSGRTDAQYF	TGCGCCAGCAGCCGAGAGTCCGGTAGCGGACGCACAGATGCGCAGTATTTT
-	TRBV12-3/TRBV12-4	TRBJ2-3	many	CASSLDGKSTDTQYF	TGTGCCAGCAGTTTGGACGGGAAGTCCACAGATACGCAGTATTTT
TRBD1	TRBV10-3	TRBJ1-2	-	CAISPGTGPRGYTF	TGTGCCATCAGTCCCGGGACAGGGCCACGGGGCTACACCTTC
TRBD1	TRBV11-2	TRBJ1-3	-	CASSSTGSGNTIYF	TGTGCCAGCAGCTCGACAGGGTCTGGAAACACCATATATTTT
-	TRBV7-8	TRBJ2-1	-	CASSSLRQSSYNEQFF	TGTGCCAGCAGCTCTCTGAGACAGAGCTCCTACAATGAGCAGTTCTTC
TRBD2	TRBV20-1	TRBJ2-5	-	CSATWRPGGLGETQYF	TGCAGTGCCACCTGGCGTCCGGGAGGACTGGGAGAGACCCAGTACTTC
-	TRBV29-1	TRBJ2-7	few	CSVGRGSNEQYF	TGCAGCGTTGGGCGGGGTAGCAACGAGCAGTACTTC
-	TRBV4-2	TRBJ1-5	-	CASSQDLLGGGNQPQHF	TGTGCCAGCAGCCAAGATCTATTAGGAGGGGGCAATCAGCCCCAGCATTTT
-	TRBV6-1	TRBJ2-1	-	CASSVAPSGPRNEQFF	TGTGCCAGCAGTGTGGCCCCCTCAGGGCCCCGCAATGAGCAGTTCTTC
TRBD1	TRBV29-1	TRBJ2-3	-	CSASDRGGDTQYF	TGCAGCGCCTCGGACAGGGGGGGAGATACGCAGTATTTT
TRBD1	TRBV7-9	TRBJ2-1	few	CASSPQTGLSEQFF	TGTGCCAGCAGCCCCCAGACAGGGCTAAGTGAGCAGTTCTTC
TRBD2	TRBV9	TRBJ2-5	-	CASSGGLASQETQYF	TGTGCCAGCAGTGGGGGACTAGCGTCCCAAGAGACCCAGTACTTC
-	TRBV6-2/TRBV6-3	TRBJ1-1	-	CASSMGTEAFF	TGTGCCAGCAGTATGGGGACTGAAGCTTTCTTT
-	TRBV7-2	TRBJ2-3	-	CASSLDSTQYF	TGTGCCAGCAGCTTAGACAGTACGCAGTATTTT
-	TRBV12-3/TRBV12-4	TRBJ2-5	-	CASSSPSTGTQETQYF	TGTGCCAGCAGTTCCCCCTCAACAGGGACCCAAGAGACCCAGTACTTC
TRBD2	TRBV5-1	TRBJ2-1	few	CASSAGLAGYSYNEQFF	TGCGCCAGCAGCGCCGGACTAGCGGGATACTCCTACAATGAGCAGTTCTTC
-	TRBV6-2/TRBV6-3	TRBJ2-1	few	CASSYLRDGYEQFF	TGTGCCAGCAGTTACTTGCGGGACGGGTATGAGCAGTTCTTC
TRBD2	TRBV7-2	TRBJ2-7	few	CASSPSRTSRITYNEQYF	TGTGCCAGCAGCCCTAGTCGGACTAGCAGAATTACCTACAATGAGCAGTACTTC
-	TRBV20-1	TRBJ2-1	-	CSARTRYNEQFF	TGCAGTGCTAGGACCCGATACAATGAGCAGTTCTTC
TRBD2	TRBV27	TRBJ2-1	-	CASSLLSRAGDFKQFF	TGTGCCAGCAGTTTATTATCTCGAGCGGGAGATTTTAAGCAGTTCTTC
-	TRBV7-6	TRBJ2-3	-	CASSLGVRPKLDTQYF	TGTGCCAGCAGCTTAGGTGTAAGGCCCAAGTTGGATACGCAGTATTTT
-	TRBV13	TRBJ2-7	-	CASSPSEFTYEQYF	TGTGCCAGCAGCCCGTCGGAATTCACCTACGAGCAGTACTTC
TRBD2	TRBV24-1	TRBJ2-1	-	CATSVTSGRNNEQFF	TGTGCCACCAGTGTGACTAGCGGGAGAAATAATGAGCAGTTCTTC
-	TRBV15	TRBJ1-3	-	CATSDWQLGGNTIYF	TGTGCCACCAGCGATTGGCAGCTTGGGGGAAACACCATATATTTT
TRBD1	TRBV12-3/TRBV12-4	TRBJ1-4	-	CASSLWAGGTNEKLFF	TGTGCCAGCAGTCTTTGGGCAGGGGGCACTAATGAAAAACTGTTTTTT
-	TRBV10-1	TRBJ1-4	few	CANSNWELFF	TGCGCCAACTCTAACTGGGAACTGTTTTTT
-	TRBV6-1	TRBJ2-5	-	CASSELVETQYF	TGTGCCAGCAGTGAACTCGTAGAGACCCAGTACTTC
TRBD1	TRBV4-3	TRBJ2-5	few	CASSQDFRQGLSQETQYF	TGCGCCAGCAGCCAAGATTTCCGACAGGGGTTAAGCCAAGAGACCCAGTACTTC
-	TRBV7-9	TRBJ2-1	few	CASSQTREQFF	TGTGCCAGCAGCCAAACGAGGGAGCAGTTCTTC
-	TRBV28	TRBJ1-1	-	CASSPRGGMNTEAFF	TGTGCCAGCAGTCCCCGTGGTGGCATGAACACTGAGGCTTTCTTT
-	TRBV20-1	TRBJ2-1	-	CSARALETSSYNEQFF	TGCAGTGCTAGAGCCCTCGAGACTAGCTCCTACAATGAGCAGTTCTTC
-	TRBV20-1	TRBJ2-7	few	CSARDSPREQYF	TGCAGTGCTAGAGATAGCCCCCGCGAGCAGTACTTC
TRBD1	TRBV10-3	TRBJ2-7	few	CAISTGPMTGSEQYF	TGTGCCATCAGTACGGGCCCGATGACAGGGAGCGAGCAGTACTTC
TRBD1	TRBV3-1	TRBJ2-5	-	CASSQIGTGIETQYF	TGTGCCAGCAGCCAAATTGGGACAGGGATAGAGACCCAGTACTTC
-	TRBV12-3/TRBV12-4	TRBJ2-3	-	CASSSSPGTPTDTQYF	TGTGCCAGCAGTTCCTCTCCAGGTACCCCCACAGATACGCAGTATTTT
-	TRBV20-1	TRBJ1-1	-	CSAIGQNTEAFF	TGCAGTGCCATAGGCCAGAACACTGAAGCTTTCTTT
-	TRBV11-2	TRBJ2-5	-	CASTRRGETQYF	TGTGCCAGCACCCGGAGGGGAGAGACCCAGTACTTC
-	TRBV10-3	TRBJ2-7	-	CATTRTEGTYEQYF	TGTGCCACCACACGGACAGAAGGGACCTACGAGCAGTACTTC
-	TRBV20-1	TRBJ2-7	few	CSARPFDTPYEQYF	TGCAGTGCTAGACCTTTTGATACTCCCTACGAGCAGTACTTC
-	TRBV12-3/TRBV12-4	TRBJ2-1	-	CASSFERRDEQFF	TGTGCCAGCAGTTTCGAGCGGCGGGATGAGCAGTTCTTC
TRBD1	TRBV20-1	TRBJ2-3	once	CSASRGIADTQYF	TGCAGTGCTAGCAGGGGGATCGCAGATACGCAGTATTTT
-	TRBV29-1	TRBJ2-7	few	CSAGSGTDPYEQYF	TGCAGCGCCGGATCAGGGACTGACCCCTACGAGCAGTACTTC
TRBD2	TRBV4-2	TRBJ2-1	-	CASSQVSGRDYNEQFF	TGTGCCAGCAGCCAAGTGAGCGGGAGGGACTACAATGAGCAGTTCTTC
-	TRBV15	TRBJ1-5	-	CATSRDFVQPQHF	TGTGCCACCAGCAGAGATTTCGTACAGCCCCAGCATTTT
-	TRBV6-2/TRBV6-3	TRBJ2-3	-	CASSGLASTDTQYF	TGTGCCAGCAGTGGACTCGCTAGCACAGATACGCAGTATTTT
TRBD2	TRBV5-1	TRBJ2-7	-	CASSLGASGSSYEQYF	TGCGCCAGCAGCTTGGGGGCTAGCGGGAGCTCCTACGAGCAGTACTTC